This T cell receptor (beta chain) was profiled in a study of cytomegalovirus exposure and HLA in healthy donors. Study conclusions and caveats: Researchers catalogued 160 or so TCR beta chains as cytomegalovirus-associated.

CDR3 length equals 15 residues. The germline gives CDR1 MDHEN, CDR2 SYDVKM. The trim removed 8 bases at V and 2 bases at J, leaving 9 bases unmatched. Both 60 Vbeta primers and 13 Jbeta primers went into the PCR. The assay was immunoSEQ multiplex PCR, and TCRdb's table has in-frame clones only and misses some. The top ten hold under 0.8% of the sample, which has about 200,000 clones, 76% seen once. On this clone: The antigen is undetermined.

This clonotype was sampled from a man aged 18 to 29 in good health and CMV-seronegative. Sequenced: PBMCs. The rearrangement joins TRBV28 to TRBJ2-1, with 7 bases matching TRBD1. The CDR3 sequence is CASGSSGTAYNEQFF. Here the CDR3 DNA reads TGTGCCAGCGGGAGTAGTGGGACAGCCTACAATGAGCAGTTCTTC.